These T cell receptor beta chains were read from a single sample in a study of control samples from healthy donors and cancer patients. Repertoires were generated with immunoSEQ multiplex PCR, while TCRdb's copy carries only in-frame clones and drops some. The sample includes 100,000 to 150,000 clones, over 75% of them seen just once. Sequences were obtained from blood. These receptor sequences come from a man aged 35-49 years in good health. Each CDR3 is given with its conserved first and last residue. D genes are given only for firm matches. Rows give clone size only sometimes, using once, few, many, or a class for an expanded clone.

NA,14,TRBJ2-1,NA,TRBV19,CASSTFSSYNEQFF,TGTGCCAGTAGTACTTTCAGCTCCTACAATGAGCAGTTCTTC
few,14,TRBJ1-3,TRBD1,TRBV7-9,CASSRGQGANTIYF,TGTGCCAGCAGTAGGGGACAGGGGGCCAACACCATATATTTT
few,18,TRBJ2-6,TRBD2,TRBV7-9,CASSTLAGKSSGANVLTF,TGTGCCAGCAGCACCCTAGCGGGGAAAAGCTCTGGGGCCAACGTCCTGACTTTC
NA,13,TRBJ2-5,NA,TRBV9,CASSVSSKETQYF,TGTGCCAGCAGCGTCAGCAGTAAAGAGACCCAGTACTTC
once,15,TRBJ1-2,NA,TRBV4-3,CASSQGPTGSYGYTF,TGCGCCAGCAGCCAAGGGCCTACAGGGTCCTATGGCTACACCTTC
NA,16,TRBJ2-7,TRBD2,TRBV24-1,CATSRTSGGDSYEQYF,TGTGCCACCAGTCGGACTAGCGGGGGGGATTCCTACGAGCAGTACTTC
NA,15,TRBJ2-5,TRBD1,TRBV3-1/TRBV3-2,CASSQPGTVGETQYF,TGTGCCAGCAGCCAACCCGGGACAGTCGGCGAGACCCAGTACTTC
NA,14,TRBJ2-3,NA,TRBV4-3,CASSRDSSTDTQYF,TGCGCCAGCAGCCGTGACAGCAGCACAGATACGCAGTATTTT
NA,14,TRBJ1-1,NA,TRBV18,CASSPLPLNTEAFF,TGTGCCAGCTCACCACTCCCCCTCAACACTGAAGCTTTCTTT
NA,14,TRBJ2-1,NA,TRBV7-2,CASSPRLGLNEQFF,TGTGCCAGCAGCCCCCGACTAGGCCTCAATGAGCAGTTCTTC
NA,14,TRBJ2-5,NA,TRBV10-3,CAISESGAEETQYF,TGTGCCATCAGTGAGAGCGGCGCCGAAGAGACCCAGTACTTC
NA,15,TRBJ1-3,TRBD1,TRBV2,CASRIGTGSGNTIYF,TGTGCCAGCAGGATAGGGACAGGCTCTGGAAACACCATATATTTT
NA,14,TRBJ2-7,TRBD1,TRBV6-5,CASRSGTGTHEQYF,TGTGCCAGCAGATCCGGGACAGGGACCCACGAGCAGTACTTC
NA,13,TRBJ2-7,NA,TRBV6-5,CATRGAIPYEQYF,TGTGCCACCCGGGGGGCGATCCCCTACGAGCAGTACTTC
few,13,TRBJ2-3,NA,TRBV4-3,CASSQDNADTQYF,TGCGCCAGCAGCCAAGACAACGCAGATACGCAGTATTTT
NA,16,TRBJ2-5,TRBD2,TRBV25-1,CASSRNSGVVAETQYF,TGTGCCAGCAGCAGAAATAGCGGGGTTGTTGCGGAGACCCAGTACTTC
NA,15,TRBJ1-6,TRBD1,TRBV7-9,CASSLMGTDNSPLHF,TGTGCCAGCAGCTTAATGGGGACAGACAATTCACCCCTCCACTTT
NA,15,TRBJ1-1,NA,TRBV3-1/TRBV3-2,CASSPTQGGNTEAFF,TGTGCCAGCAGCCCGACACAGGGAGGGAACACTGAAGCTTTCTTT
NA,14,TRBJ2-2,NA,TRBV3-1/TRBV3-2,CASSHAANTGELFF,TGTGCCAGCAGCCATGCAGCGAACACCGGGGAGCTGTTTTTT
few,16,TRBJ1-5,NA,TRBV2,CASTLPGLFSNQPQHF,TGTGCCAGCACCCTCCCGGGGCTTTTTAGCAATCAGCCCCAGCATTTT
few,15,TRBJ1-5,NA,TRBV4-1,CASSPVGGEGQPQHF,TGCGCCAGCAGTCCGGTCGGGGGTGAGGGTCAGCCCCAGCATTTT
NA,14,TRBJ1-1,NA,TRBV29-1,CSVVQTGGGTEAFF,TGCAGCGTTGTTCAGACAGGCGGAGGCACTGAAGCTTTCTTT
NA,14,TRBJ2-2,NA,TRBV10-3,CAISEGGQAGELFF,TGTGCCATCAGTGAGGGGGGCCAGGCCGGGGAGCTGTTTTTT
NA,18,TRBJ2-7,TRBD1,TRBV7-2,CASSLGSATGGYTYEQYF,TGTGCCAGCAGCTTAGGGTCTGCGACAGGGGGGTACACCTACGAGCAGTACTTC
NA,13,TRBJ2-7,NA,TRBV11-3,CASSLGQSYEQYF,TGTGCCAGCAGCTTAGGGCAGAGCTACGAGCAGTACTTC
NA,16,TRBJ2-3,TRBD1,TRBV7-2,CASRFYPGQSTDTQYF,TGTGCCAGCAGATTCTACCCGGGACAGAGCACAGATACGCAGTATTTT
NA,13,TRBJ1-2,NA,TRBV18,CASSPTGYYGYTF,TGTGCCAGCTCACCAACGGGGTATTATGGCTACACCTTC
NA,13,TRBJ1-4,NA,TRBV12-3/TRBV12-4,CASSWRINEKLFF,TGTGCCAGCAGTTGGAGAATTAATGAAAAACTGTTTTTT
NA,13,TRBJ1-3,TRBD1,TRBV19,CASANRGGTTIYF,TGTGCCAGTGCGAACAGGGGGGGAACCACCATATATTTT
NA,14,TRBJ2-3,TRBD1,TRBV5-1,CASSLTGGADTQYF,TGCGCCAGCAGCTTAACAGGGGGCGCAGATACGCAGTATTTT
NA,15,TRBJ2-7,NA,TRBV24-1,CATSDFSGNRYEQYF,TGTGCCACCAGTGATTTTTCGGGGAACCGCTACGAGCAGTACTTC
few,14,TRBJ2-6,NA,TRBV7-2,CASSYFTGANVLTF,TGTGCCAGCAGCTATTTCACTGGGGCCAACGTCCTGACTTTC
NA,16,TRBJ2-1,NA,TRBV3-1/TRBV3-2,CASSLSGRVIGNEQFF,TGTGCCAGCAGCCTCAGTGGCAGGGTTATAGGCAATGAGCAGTTCTTC
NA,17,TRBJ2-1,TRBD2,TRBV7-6,CASSLDSGGYSYNEQFF,TGTGCCAGCAGCCTCGATAGCGGGGGGTACTCCTACAATGAGCAGTTCTTC
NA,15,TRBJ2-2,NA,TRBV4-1,CASSQEGGRSGELFF,TGCGCCAGCAGCCAAGAGGGGGGCCGGAGCGGGGAGCTGTTTTTT
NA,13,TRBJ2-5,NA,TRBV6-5,CASLAWGEETQYF,TGTGCCAGTCTAGCGTGGGGGGAGGAGACCCAGTACTTC
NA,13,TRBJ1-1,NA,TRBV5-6,CASSLSMGTEAFF,TGTGCCAGCAGCTTGTCTATGGGGACTGAAGCTTTCTTT
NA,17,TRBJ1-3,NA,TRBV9,CASSGRIGAISGNTIYF,TGTGCCAGCAGCGGAAGAATTGGGGCGATCTCTGGAAACACCATATATTTT
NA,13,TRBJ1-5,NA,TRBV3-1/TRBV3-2,CASSRGVMQPQHF,TGTGCCAGCAGTAGAGGGGTAATGCAGCCCCAGCATTTT
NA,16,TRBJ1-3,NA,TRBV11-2,CASSPGRITSGNTIYF,TGTGCCAGCAGCCCCGGACGGATTACCTCTGGAAACACCATATATTTT
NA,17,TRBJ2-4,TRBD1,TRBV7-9,CASSLGQGVLAKNIQYF,TGTGCCAGCAGCCTGGGACAGGGAGTCCTAGCCAAAAACATTCAGTACTTC
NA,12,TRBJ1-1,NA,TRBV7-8,CASSLWTTEAFF,TGTGCCAGCAGCTTATGGACCACTGAAGCTTTCTTT
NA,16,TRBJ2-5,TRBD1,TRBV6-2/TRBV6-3,CASSYSQGALYETQYF,TGTGCCAGCAGTTACTCGCAGGGGGCGCTGTACGAGACCCAGTACTTC
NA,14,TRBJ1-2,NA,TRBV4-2,CASSQEGRERGYTF,TGTGCCAGCAGCCAAGAGGGCAGGGAGAGAGGCTACACCTTC
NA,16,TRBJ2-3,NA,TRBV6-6,CASSYSARLSTDTQYF,TGTGCCAGCAGTTACTCGGCCAGACTGAGCACAGATACGCAGTATTTT
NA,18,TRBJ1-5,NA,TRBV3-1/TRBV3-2,CASSGCSPIFGNHQPQHF,TGTGCCAGCAGCGGTTGTTCTCCCATTTTTGGCAATCATCAGCCCCAGCATTTT
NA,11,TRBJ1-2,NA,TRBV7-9,CASSRSDGYTF,TGTGCCAGCAGCCGCAGCGACGGCTACACCTTC
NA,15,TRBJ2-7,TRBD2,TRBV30,CAWRISGGALYEQYF,TGTGCCTGGAGGATTAGCGGGGGGGCCCTCTACGAGCAGTACTTC
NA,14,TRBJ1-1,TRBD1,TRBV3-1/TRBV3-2,CASSQDAGGGEAFF,TGTGCCAGCAGCCAAGACGCAGGGGGCGGTGAAGCTTTCTTT
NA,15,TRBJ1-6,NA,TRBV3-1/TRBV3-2,CASSQRGVENSPLHF,TGTGCCAGCAGCCAACGAGGGGTAGAGAATTCACCCCTCCACTTT
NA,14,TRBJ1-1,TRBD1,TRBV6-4,CASSDGQGATEAFF,TGTGCCAGCAGTGACGGGCAGGGGGCAACTGAAGCTTTCTTT
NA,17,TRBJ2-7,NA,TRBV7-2,CASSLVGGGGKVYEQYF,TGTGCCAGCAGCTTAGTAGGGGGCGGGGGGAAGGTCTACGAGCAGTACTTC
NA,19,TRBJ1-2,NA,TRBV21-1,CASSKGSSDRDHTNYGYTF,TGTGCCAGCAGCAAAGGGAGTTCGGACAGGGACCACACTAACTATGGCTACACCTTC